The sequence of this T cell receptor beta chain was determined in a study of Graves' ophthalmopathy and Graves' hyperthyroidism. The TCR beta CDR3 regions underwent amplification from RNA transcripts. After a first-round RT-PCR with HTBI primers, a second-round multiplex PCR was run. Each CDR3 protein is one row after TCRdb ran MiXCR on the multiplex PCR reads. The sample has some 350,000 distinct CDR3 sequences; 17% are singletons. J lost 1 base, V lost 4 bases, and 10 bases had no gene match. CDR1 is DFQATT and CDR2 is SNEGSKA in the germline V gene (reference sequence). This CDR3 spans 16 amino acids. This clonotype occurred many times.

The sequenced sample was peripheral blood. This sequence originates from an adult woman with stable Graves' hyperthyroidism. This chain uses TRBV20-1 with TRBJ2-5, with 9 bases that match TRBD2. The CDR3 here is CSANPLTAGGQETQYF. CDR3 DNA sequence: TGCAGTGCTAACCCACTCACAGCGGGAGGCCAAGAGACCCAGTACTTC.